This T cell receptor beta chain stems from a study of T cell responses to AZD1222 COVID-19 vaccine. The germline V gene encodes CDR1 MNHEY and CDR2 SMNVEV (reference sequence). The V and J ends lost 5 bases and 1 base, in that order; junction bases with no gene match: 7. The CDR3 runs to 15 residues. Study-level findings and limits: Most donors were white British and more were female, and clonal diversity was possibly underestimated. Baseline seropositives among AZD1222 recipients totaled only 5 to 7. There were vaccine-associated CD4 TCRs across spike, dominant at 160-218 and 743-854. The peak T cell response came first, and repertoires were sampled only after it.

This clone was observed a single time. The antigen is unknown. Some clones are missing from TCRdb's copy, which holds only in-frame ones; the method was immunoSEQ multiplex PCR. This table has 95,000 to 110,000 clones, more than 70% appearing once. This sequence was found in an adult in good health. This specimen was peripheral blood, taken on day 0 of AZD1222 vaccination. The rearrangement links TRBV27 to TRBJ1-2; 7 bases fit TRBD1. The CDR3 DNA is TGTGCCAGCAGTCTAACCGGGACAGATAACTATGGCTACACCTTC. It encodes CASSLTGTDNYGYTF.